Below are 27 T cell receptor beta chains sequenced from a single sample in a study of T cell repertoires in cytomegalovirus infection (dated by TCRdb to 2018 to 2020). Instrument used: Illumina HiSeq 1500. TCRdb reprocessing: public reads trimmed at Q25 with fastp, clones called with MiXCR, in-frame beta chains kept. Each entry is one CDR3 protein sequence, shown with its most common DNA and genes. The table for this sample lists 630,000 or so distinct CDR3 sequences; roughly a quarter of them were counted only once. 7.5% to 9% of the sample is held by the ten biggest clonotypes. The sequenced sample was CD8+ T cells from PBMCs. These receptors came from a human donor in good health (CMV status not recorded). Some clones in this sample may be carry-over from other donors' samples.

V gene TRBV14 combines with J gene TRBJ1-2; a possible D gene is TRBD1 (5 bases). This CDR3 contains 13 residues. The V and J ends lost 1 base and 8 bases respectively, with 11 bases between them. The germline V gene encodes CDR1 SGHDN and CDR2 FVKESK. The DNA for the CDR3 is TGTGCCAGCAGCCAAGTAACGGGGGACGGCTACACCTTC. It codes for CASSQVTGDGYTF.

As for this clonotype: A single base separates this from a much larger clone, so it may be a read error. The gene calls are TRBV28 and TRBJ2-6; 7 nucleotides match TRBD1. The V gene's germline CDR1 is MDHEN and CDR2 SYDVKM. J lost 1 base, V lost 5 bases, and 5 bases had no gene match. The CDR3 consists of 16 residues. The CDR3 spells CASSPCRGSGANVLTF. CDR3 nucleotide sequence: TGTGCCAGCAGTCCGTGCAGGGGGTCTGGGGCCAACGTCCTGACTTTC. Based on the CDR3 plus reference TRBV28 and TRBJ2-6, the full variable domain is DVKVTQSSRYLVKRTGEKVFLECVQDMDHENMFWYRQDPGLGLRLIYFSYDVKMKEKGDIPEGYSVSREKKERFSLILESASTNQTSMYLCASSPCRGSGANVLTFGAGSRLTVL.

This clonotype was seen a few times. The chain recombines TRBV28 with TRBJ1-4; 7 bases line up with TRBD1. The germline V gene has CDR1 MDHEN and CDR2 SYDVKM. The CDR3 extends over 15 amino acids. V gave up 5 bases and J gave up 4 bases; unmatched junction bases: 7. The CDR3 DNA reads TGTGCCAGCAGTCCCCTGGACAGGAGTAATGAAAAACTGTTTTTT. Translation: CASSPLDRSNEKLFF.

This clonotype was seen ten or more times. The rearrangement links TRBV7-2 to TRBJ2-7; TRBD2 matches at 10 bases. CDR3 length: 15 amino acids. The ends lost 4 bases at V and 5 bases at J; junction bases unmatched: 8. Per the germline V gene, CDR1 is SGHTA and CDR2 is FQGNSA. The CDR3 loop is CASSSNSGGPNEQYV. The CDR3 DNA reads as TGTGCCAGCAGCTCCAATAGCGGGGGGCCCAACGAGCAGTACGTC.

This clonotype was seen more than once but under ten times. The CDR3 bases are TGTGCCAGCAGCCTCACGACTAGCGGGGTTTGGAAGACCCAGTACTTC. The encoded protein is CASSLTTSGVWKTQYF. J is TRBJ2-5 and V is TRBV11-1; 11 bases align to TRBD2. The CDR3 extends over 16 amino acids. Germline V gene data show CDR1 as SGHAT and CDR2 as FQDESV (reference sequence). V was pared by 5 bases and J by 6 bases, with 11 bases of the junction left unmatched.

This clonotype was seen many times. This chain joins TRBV7-2 and TRBJ2-1; TRBD2 matches at 7 bases. The CDR3 totals 13 residues. The germline CDR1 and CDR2 sequences are SGHTA and FQGNSA. The J segment lost 10 bases and the V segment lost 1 base, leaving 4 bases of the junction unmatched. CDR3 in amino acids: CASSLVSGVEQFF. The DNA for the CDR3 is TGTGCCAGCAGCTTAGTAAGCGGGGTAGAGCAGTTCTTC.

The chain recombines TRBV29-1 with TRBJ2-7; TRBD2 matches 14 bases. Trimming took 1 base from V and 4 from J; bases not matched to a gene: 6. Per germline, CDR1 SQVTM and CDR2 ANQGSEA. This CDR3 has 16 amino acids. This chain's CDR3 is CSVEGGGLAGGYEQYF. The CDR3 DNA reads as TGCAGCGTTGAAGGGGGAGGACTAGCGGGAGGTTACGAGCAGTACTTC.

This clonotype was seen at least ten times. The rearrangement joins TRBV7-2 to TRBJ2-2; D call uncertain. The CDR3 has 14 residues. Deletions cut 1 base from V and 4 bases from J, with 7 bases between. Germline assignment: CDR1 SGHTA and CDR2 FQGNSA. CDR3: CASSLGVRTGELFF. The CDR3 DNA reads as TGTGCCAGCAGCTTAGGGGTTCGCACCGGGGAGCTGTTTTTT.

V and J are TRBV19 and TRBJ2-1; D gene ambiguous. Germline V gene sequence: CDR1 LNHDA, CDR2 SQIVND (reference sequence). Trimming removed 1 base at V and 6 bases at J, with 10 bases between. The CDR3 is 14 residues long. The CDR3 spells CASSIASVLNEQFF. CDR3 bases: TGTGCCAGTAGTATAGCTTCCGTCCTCAATGAGCAGTTCTTC.

A few counts support this clonotype. V is TRBV7-9 and J is TRBJ2-7, with 9 bases fitting TRBD1. The CDR3 sequence is 15 residues long. The germline V gene has CDR1 SEHNR and CDR2 FQNEAQ (reference sequence). Trimming took 4 bases from V and 2 from J; bases not matched to a gene: 6. This chain's CDR3 is CASSSTGGAPYEQYV. CDR3 DNA: TGTGCCAGCAGCTCCACAGGGGGCGCCCCCTACGAGCAGTACGTC.

This clonotype was seen more than once but under ten times. This chain links TRBV28 with TRBJ2-7; a weak D match, TRBD2 (5 bases). Trimming removed 2 bases at V and 2 bases at J, with 16 bases between. Looked up from germline, CDR1 is MDHEN and CDR2 is SYDVKM. This CDR3 is 16 amino acids long. This CDR3 reads CASSLRGSDPPYEQYV. In DNA, the CDR3 is TGTGCCAGCAGTTTACGAGGGTCAGATCCACCCTACGAGCAGTACGTC.

This clonotype has more than one count but fewer than ten. The chain couples TRBV14 to TRBJ1-5; maybe TRBD1 (6 bases). V was shortened by 1 base and J by 5 bases, with 9 bases between the two germline ends. The germline gives CDR1 SGHDN, CDR2 FVKESK. This CDR3 contains 14 residues. CDR3 residues: CASSQGGAYQPQHF. The CDR3, as DNA: TGTGCCAGCAGCCAAGGGGGGGCCTATCAGCCCCAGCATTTT.

This clonotype was seen only a few times. The rearrangement joins TRBV15 to TRBJ1-5; weak D call: TRBD1 (5 bases). The CDR3 is 18 residues long. The germline V gene encodes CDR1 LNHNV and CDR2 YYDKDF (reference sequence). The V end lost 0 bases, the J end lost 1 base, and 16 bases lay between the germline ends. DNA of the CDR3: TGTGCCACCAGCAGAGATTCGAATACGGGGGTAAGCAATCAGCCCCAGCATTTT. The encoded protein is CATSRDSNTGVSNQPQHF.

The chain employs TRBV11-2 and TRBJ2-1, with D tentatively TRBD2 (6 bases). V was clipped by 6 bases and J by 0 bases, with 18 bases between them. The length of the CDR3 is 17 residues. Germline V gives CDR1 SGHAT, CDR2 FQNNGV. CDR3 protein: CASRYRGGVGSYNEQFF. The DNA of the CDR3 is TGTGCCAGCAGGTATAGAGGCGGGGTGGGCTCCTACAATGAGCAGTTCTTC.

This clonotype showed up many times. This rearrangement joins TRBV7-9 to TRBJ2-7; a possible D gene is TRBD1 (6 bases). CDR1 is SEHNR and CDR2 is FQNEAQ in the germline V gene (reference sequence). V lost 5 bases to trimming and J lost 2 bases, with 13 bases between them. The CDR3 covers 14 residues. CDR3 nucleotides: TGTGCCAGCAGCCAACCTGGACAGCCCTACGAGCAGTACTTC. Its translation: CASSQPGQPYEQYF.

This clonotype was detected a few times. In DNA form, the CDR3 reads TGTGCCAGCAGATGGGGACTAGCGGGGGACCGATCTAGCACAGATACGCAGTATTTT. Translating gives CASRWGLAGDRSSTDTQYF. This rearrangement joins TRBV7-8 to TRBJ2-3; 14 bases are shared with TRBD2. The CDR3 totals 19 residues. Germline V gene data show CDR1 as SGHVS and CDR2 as FQNEAQ. V shed 6 bases and J 0 bases; nucleotides not matched to a gene: 11.

This clonotype was picked up many times. The V call is TRBV6-1, the J call TRBJ2-3; tentative D call: TRBD1 (5 bases). Germline values: CDR1 MNHNS, CDR2 SASEGT. The CDR3 totals 15 residues. The germline V and J ends were trimmed by 6 bases and 6 bases, with 19 bases remaining between them. The chain's CDR3 is CASRRTGYPRDTQYF. CDR3 bases: TGTGCCAGCAGGCGAACAGGTTATCCTAGGGATACGCAGTATTTT.

The chain carries TRBV28 and TRBJ2-3; TRBD1 agrees at 7 bases. Germline V lookup: CDR1 MDHEN, CDR2 SYDVKM. The CDR3 is 14 amino acids. J lost 6 bases, V lost 5 bases, and 8 bases had no gene match. DNA of the CDR3: TGTGCCAGCAGTATCGGACAGGCCCTCGATACGCAGTATTTT. Amino acids: CASSIGQALDTQYF.

The table lists this clonotype with many counts. The chain couples TRBV7-2 to TRBJ2-7, with TRBD1 matching 8 bases. Germline V gene sequence: CDR1 SGHTA, CDR2 FQGNSA. V shed 3 bases and J 0 bases; nucleotides not matched to a gene: 7. The CDR3 runs to 16 residues. CDR3 region: CASSFDRGPPSYEQYF. The CDR3 bases are TGTGCCAGCAGCTTTGACAGGGGACCCCCCTCCTACGAGCAGTACTTC. Together with reference TRBV7-2 and TRBJ2-7, the CDR3 gives the full variable domain: GAGVSQSPSNKVTEKGKDVELRCDPISGHTALYWYRQSLGQGLEFLIYFQGNSAPDKSGLPSDRFSAERTGGSVSTLTIQRTQQEDSAVYLCASSFDRGPPSYEQYFGPGTRLTVT.

The chain has TRBV29-1 and TRBJ2-1; tentatively, D is TRBD1 (7 bases). Trimming took 7 bases from V and 5 from J, leaving 18 bases between them. The V gene's germline CDR1 is SQVTM and CDR2 ANQGSEA. The CDR3 has 14 residues. CDR3 DNA: TGCAGCGCCCCCTATCAGGGGGGACACAATGAGCAGTTCTTC. As protein: CSAPYQGGHNEQFF.

The gene calls are TRBV15 and TRBJ1-1, with D possibly being TRBD1 (5 bases). Trimming stripped 6 bases from V and 6 bases from J, with 8 bases between. Looked up from germline, CDR1 is LNHNV and CDR2 is YYDKDF (reference sequence). CDR3 length equals 11 residues. The CDR3 nucleotides read TGTGCCACCAGGGGGGATTCTGAAGCTTTCTTT. Translated, it gives CATRGDSEAFF. Combining the CDR3 with reference TRBV15 and TRBJ1-1 gives the whole variable domain DAMVIQNPRYQVTQFGKPVTLSCSQTLNHNVMYWYQQKSSQAPKLLFHYYDKDFNNEADTPDNFQSRRPNTSFCFLDIRSPGLGDTAMYLCATRGDSEAFFGQGTRLTVV.

This sequence joins TRBV9 and TRBJ2-1; 9 positions match TRBD1. The CDR3 is 18 residues long. The germline gives CDR1 SGDLS, CDR2 YYNGEE. The ends lost 2 bases at V and 7 bases at J; junction bases unmatched: 16. CDR3 sequence: CASSVWTGDSAGGNEQFF. In DNA, the CDR3 is TGTGCCAGCAGCGTCTGGACAGGGGATAGCGCAGGGGGAAATGAGCAGTTCTTC.

Ten or more counts support this clonotype. This rearrangement joins TRBV7-6 to TRBJ1-5; no clear D. The V end was cut by 1 base, the J end by 1 base, with 23 bases between. Germline V CDR1 and CDR2: SGHVS, FNYEAQ. The CDR3 sequence is 20 residues long. CDR3 nucleotide sequence: TGTGCCAGCAGCTTAGAAAGTTGGGAGAATCCAAAATTCAGCAATCAGCCCCAGCATTTT. The encoded protein is CASSLESWENPKFSNQPQHF.

The V gene is TRBV4-3, the J gene TRBJ2-3; 8 nucleotides line up with TRBD2. Germline V lookup: CDR1 LGHNA, CDR2 YSLEER. Trimming removed 2 bases from V and 5 bases from J; junction bases left unmatched: 3. This CDR3 comprises 14 residues. CDR3 nucleotides: TGCGCCAGCAGCCAAACGGGGGGGCTAGATACGCAGTATTTT. Amino acid sequence: CASSQTGGLDTQYF.

This chain uses TRBV24-1 with TRBJ1-1; D unclear. V was trimmed by 3 bases and J by 3 bases, leaving 19 bases between them. The CDR3 has 17 residues. Germline CDR1 reads KGHDR; CDR2 reads SFDVKD. CDR3 in amino acids: CATSDLTPRASDTEAFF. The CDR3 nucleotides read TGTGCCACCAGTGATCTTACCCCCCGGGCCTCGGACACTGAAGCTTTCTTT.

This clonotype appeared a few times. J is TRBJ2-5 and V is TRBV27; no firm D call. The germline V gene has CDR1 MNHEY and CDR2 SMNVEV (reference sequence). There are 11 residues in the CDR3. Trimming stripped 3 bases from V and 6 bases from J, with 5 bases between. CDR3 residues: CASSFGQTQYF. The DNA for the CDR3 is TGTGCCAGCAGTTTCGGGCAGACCCAGTACTTC.

The V gene is TRBV27, the J gene TRBJ1-4, with D tentatively TRBD1 (5 bases). Germline values: CDR1 MNHEY, CDR2 SMNVEV (reference sequence). The CDR3 is 14 residues long. The germline V and J ends were trimmed by 4 bases and 5 bases, with 11 bases remaining between them. CDR3 DNA sequence: TGTGCCAGCAGTTGGGGCAGCGCAAATGAAAAACTGTTTTTT. This translates into CASSWGSANEKLFF.